The clone carrying this T cell receptor (beta chain) was recorded at least ten times. Its matching antigen is unknown. This entry comes from a study of T-cell reconstitution after alpha-beta-depleted transplantation in children. Germline V CDR1 and CDR2: SNHLY, FYNNEI. The length of the CDR3 is 14 residues. V lost 11 bases, J lost 4 bases, and 18 bases lay in between. General observations from the study: After one year, T-cell counts and TCRbeta diversity mostly came from new T cells. Surviving recipient T cells and thymic progenitors accounted for the high day-60 TCRbeta diversity observed in some patients.

Unique molecular identifiers were used in preparing the TCRbeta library. TCRdb re-derived calls from the PCR reads in MiXCR, one entry per CDR3 protein. The sample records a few hundred thousand distinct CDR3 sequences, around 7.1% being singletons. This receptor was obtained from a female patient aged 2-15 years who had a stem cell transplant for Fanconi anemia, so the T cells may come from the graft donor. This sequence joins TRBV2 and TRBJ2-1; D gene ambiguous. The sample in question was peripheral blood, obtained 360 days after TCRalphabeta/CD19-depleted stem cell transplant. CDR3 region: CAGGETSLYNEQFF. The DNA for the CDR3 is TGTGCCGGTGGGGAAACTTCCTTATACAATGAGCAGTTCTTC.